What follows are 13 T cell receptor beta chains derived from one specimen sequenced in a study of PD-1 blockade in mismatch repair-deficient tumors. TCRdb's copy holds only in-frame clones and misses some; the assay was immunoSEQ multiplex PCR. The sample has about 79,000 clones, approximately 78% seen once. Specimen: peripheral blood, collected 44 weeks after starting pembrolizumab. The receptor set was obtained from an adult with mismatch repair-deficient cancer.

V gene TRBV29-1 combines with J gene TRBJ2-3, with D hard to call. This CDR3 region has 10 residues. Deletions cut 4 bases from V and 6 bases from J, with 5 bases between. The germline CDR1 and CDR2 sequences are SQVTM and ANQGSEA. CDR3 in DNA: TGCAGCGTTGGTACCGATACGCAGTATTTT. Encoded protein: CSVGTDTQYF.

This chain uses TRBV2 with TRBJ1-1, with a possible D match to TRBD1 (5 bases). Trimming took off 3 bases at V and 1 base at J, with 6 bases between the two ends. Germline values: CDR1 SNHLY, CDR2 FYNNEI. This CDR3 comprises 13 residues. The CDR3 protein is CASSDQGNTEAFF. The CDR3, as DNA: TGTGCCAGCAGTGATCAGGGGAACACTGAAGCTTTCTTT.

J is TRBJ2-1 and V is TRBV9; D is undetermined. The germline gives CDR1 SGDLS, CDR2 YYNGEE. The CDR3 extends over 13 amino acids. Trimming left V 0 bases short and J 3 bases short, with 4 bases between. CDR3 residues: CASSVDLYNEQFF. CDR3 DNA: TGTGCCAGCAGCGTAGACCTCTACAATGAGCAGTTCTTC. Looking up the rest from reference TRBV9 and TRBJ2-1 gives the full variable domain: DSGVTQTPKHLITATGQRVTLRCSPRSGDLSVYWYQQSLDQGLQFLIQYYNGEERAKGNILERFSAQQFPDLHSELNLSSLELGDSALYFCASSVDLYNEQFFGPGTRLTVL.

This chain uses TRBV7-6 with TRBJ2-3; 12 positions match TRBD2. Germline CDR1 reads SGHVS; CDR2 reads FNYEAQ. This CDR3 has 18 residues. The ends lost 5 bases at V and 5 bases at J; junction bases unmatched: 14. This CDR3 is CASSPITGSTSGRDTQYF. For the CDR3, the DNA is TGTGCCAGCAGCCCAATTACAGGGTCGACTAGCGGGAGAGATACGCAGTATTTT.

The chain combines TRBV14 with TRBJ1-2; D is unclear. This CDR3 region has 15 residues. Trimming took 0 bases from V and 6 from J, leaving 14 bases between them. Germline CDR1 is SGHDN and CDR2 is FVKESK. The CDR3: CASSQDRVGRDGYTF. Here the CDR3 DNA reads TGTGCCAGCAGCCAAGATAGAGTGGGCAGAGATGGCTACACCTTC. The complete variable domain, with remaining parts taken from reference TRBV14 and TRBJ1-2, reads EAGVTQFPSHSVIEKGQTVTLRCDPISGHDNLYWYRRVMGKEIKFLLHFVKESKQDESGMPNNRFLAERTGGTYSTLKVQPAELEDSGVYFCASSQDRVGRDGYTFGSGTRLTVV.

This clone was seen only once. This chain links TRBV29-1 with TRBJ1-5, with D uncertain. The CDR3 loop spans 12 amino acids. Germline V gives CDR1 SQVTM, CDR2 ANQGSEA. V lost 6 bases to trimming and J lost 1 base, with 7 bases between them. The CDR3 bases are TGCAGCGTCGCCGACAGCAATCAGCCCCAGCATTTT. Its translation: CSVADSNQPQHF. Full variable domain (missing parts from reference TRBV29-1 and TRBJ1-5): SAVISQKPSRDICQRGTSLTIQCQVDSQVTMMFWYRQQPGQSLTLIATANQGSEATYESGFVIDKFPISRPNLTFSTLTVSNMSPEDSSIYLCSVADSNQPQHFGDGTRLSIL.

The chain is built from TRBV5-4 and TRBJ1-1; D may be TRBD1 (6 bases). Trimming cost V 0 bases and J 5 bases, with 20 bases left between them. This CDR3 has 17 residues. Germline V gives CDR1 SGHNT, CDR2 YYREEE (reference sequence). In DNA form, the CDR3 reads TGTGCCAGCAGCTTGGGTTGGAGCGTCGGAGGGGGGACTGAAGCTTTCTTT. It encodes CASSLGWSVGGGTEAFF.

The V and J genes are TRBV4-3 and TRBJ2-3, with 7 bases aligning to TRBD2. J gave up 1 base and V 0 bases, and 1 base lay outside the gene matches. The CDR3 is 15 residues long. Germline CDR1 and CDR2: LGHNA and YSLEER. CDR3 bases: TGCGCCAGCAGCCAAGAGGGAGGGGGCACAGATACGCAGTATTTT. Translation gives CASSQEGGGTDTQYF.

The V gene is TRBV5-1, the J gene TRBJ1-1, with a tentative D call TRBD1 (6 bases). Germline V CDR1 and CDR2: SGHRS, YFSETQ. The CDR3 extends over 16 amino acids. The ends were cut back, 2 bases at V and 2 bases at J, with 16 bases in the middle. CDR3 DNA: TGCGCCAGCAGCTTATACAGGGAGGCGAGAAACACTGAAGCTTTCTTT. Translated: CASSLYREARNTEAFF.

J is TRBJ2-1 and V is TRBV6-5; no definite D call. The germline gives CDR1 MNHEY, CDR2 SVGAGI. This CDR3 is built from 11 residues. Trimming stripped 2 bases from V and 7 bases from J, with 3 bases between. CDR3: CASSYGNEQFF. CDR3 coding DNA: TGTGCCAGCAGTTACGGAAATGAGCAGTTCTTC.

The chain carries TRBV18 and TRBJ2-1, with 8 bases identical to TRBD1. Per the germline V gene, CDR1 is KGHSH and CDR2 is LQKENI. This CDR3 has 16 residues. The J segment lost 5 bases and the V segment lost 4 bases, leaving 10 bases of the junction unmatched. Here the CDR3 DNA reads TGTGCCAGCTCACGGACCGGGACAGGTGGTGACAATGAGCAGTTCTTC. Translation: CASSRTGTGGDNEQFF.

The chain has TRBV6-1 and TRBJ1-2, with 8 bases aligning to TRBD1. The CDR3 runs 14 residues. V was clipped by 8 bases and J by 5 bases; unmatched bases: 10. The germline V gene has CDR1 MNHNS and CDR2 SASEGT. DNA for the CDR3: TGTGCCAGCGAAGAAACAGGGGGGGTTTATGGCTACACCTTC. It is translated as CASEETGGVYGYTF.

The genes are TRBV5-6 and TRBJ2-4; 9 bases align to TRBD1. With V trimmed by 0 bases and J by 8 bases, 6 bases remained unmatched. The CDR3 is made up of 15 amino acids. Germline lookup yields CDR1 SGHDT and CDR2 YYEEEE. CDR3 DNA: TGTGCCAGCAGCTTGGTGGGACAGGGCGGGGACATTCAGTACTTC. Protein product: CASSLVGQGGDIQYF.